A selection of T cell receptor beta chains follows, all from one sample in a study of CD8 T cells in ankylosing spondylitis. One entry per CDR3 protein, called by TCRdb with MiXCR from the 5' RACE reads. Of about 750,000 distinct CDR3 sequences in the sample, roughly 19% were seen once. What was sequenced was blood, either unsorted or a sorted T cell fraction (not recorded which). The source is a male donor with ankylosing spondylitis. Each CDR3 is given without its conserved first and last residue.

j_call: TRBJ2-5; v_call: TRBV18; cdr3_aa: ASSPMGTAQETQY
j_call: TRBJ2-1; v_call: TRBV7-6; cdr3_aa: ASSSLSTSPHEQF
j_call: TRBJ2-4; v_call: TRBV4-1; cdr3_aa: ASSQMERETNIQY
j_call: TRBJ1-1; v_call: TRBV7-8; cdr3_aa: ASSSIPGLNTEAF
j_call: TRBJ2-3; v_call: TRBV20-1; cdr3_aa: SARDPTAGPDTQY
j_call: TRBJ2-1; v_call: TRBV20-1; cdr3_aa: SARAPLAGGYNEQF
j_call: TRBJ2-2; v_call: TRBV27; cdr3_aa: ASSPLRRETAGELF
j_call: TRBJ2-7; v_call: TRBV5-1; cdr3_aa: ASSPTGPTYEQY
j_call: TRBJ2-7; v_call: TRBV27; cdr3_aa: ASSVSGTSGRWYEQY
j_call: TRBJ2-2; v_call: TRBV7-3; cdr3_aa: ASSVNLPGLGTGELF
j_call: TRBJ2-7; v_call: TRBV7-3; cdr3_aa: ASRSTGERGEQY
j_call: TRBJ1-3; v_call: TRBV9; cdr3_aa: ASSVGREIHPGNTIY
j_call: TRBJ2-3; v_call: TRBV12-3/TRBV12-4; cdr3_aa: ASRPQGSSTDTQY
j_call: TRBJ2-1; v_call: TRBV5-1; cdr3_aa: ASSLGPFGRRFTYNEQF
j_call: TRBJ2-2; v_call: TRBV28; cdr3_aa: ASTGVAGELF
j_call: TRBJ2-7; v_call: TRBV20-1; cdr3_aa: SARRPGQGVISFYEQY
j_call: TRBJ1-6; v_call: TRBV11-2; cdr3_aa: ASSLDMGVVYNSPLH
j_call: TRBJ2-3; v_call: TRBV19; cdr3_aa: ASSLRTSGSSGDTQY
j_call: TRBJ2-1; v_call: TRBV12-3/TRBV12-4; cdr3_aa: ASSFDTSGRYHFSEQF
j_call: TRBJ2-1; v_call: TRBV20-1; cdr3_aa: SARDLTGTSGAHSYNEQF
j_call: TRBJ1-1; v_call: TRBV25-1; cdr3_aa: ASSEGSLEAF
j_call: TRBJ2-1; v_call: TRBV21-1; cdr3_aa: ASSRRRGGRGNEQF
j_call: TRBJ1-5; v_call: TRBV12-3/TRBV12-4; cdr3_aa: ASSLAVSDRLNQPQH
j_call: TRBJ2-3; v_call: TRBV11-2; cdr3_aa: ASSSRTQLTDTQY
j_call: TRBJ2-1; v_call: TRBV3-1; cdr3_aa: ASSQGLAGVQQF
j_call: TRBJ2-3; v_call: TRBV28; cdr3_aa: ASSQGQGDTDTQY
j_call: TRBJ2-7; v_call: TRBV9; cdr3_aa: ASSELAGTPYEQY
j_call: TRBJ2-3; v_call: TRBV24-1; cdr3_aa: ATSDRLLLTDTQY
j_call: TRBJ2-2; v_call: TRBV20-1; cdr3_aa: SARIGATGELF
j_call: TRBJ2-3; v_call: TRBV20-1; cdr3_aa: SASEGYRTDTQY
j_call: TRBJ2-3; v_call: TRBV29-1; cdr3_aa: SVSGTSDSTDTQY
j_call: TRBJ2-7; v_call: TRBV27; cdr3_aa: ASMQGFPPYEQY